The T cell receptor (beta chain) under discussion was sequenced for a study of human T cells and chemical hapten exposure. Findings of the study overall: In comparison with controls, expanded TCRs gave rise to a significantly larger number of large CDR3 similarity clusters.

This clonotype was counted many times. The target antigen is unknown. MiXCR was run by TCRdb on the RACE reads, yielding one entry per CDR3 protein. The sample lists about 62,000 distinct CDR3 sequences, around 7% seen once, with about 1.5% in the top ten. Time point denoted: pre-sensitization, week 0. The treatment was: therapeutic diphenylcyclopropenone sensitization with weekly scalp DPC. The CDR3 length is 13 residues. The V end lost 2 bases, the J end lost 3 bases, and 5 bases lay between the germline ends. CDR1 is SGHRS, CDR2 YFSETQ, per germline. The rearrangement uses TRBV5-1 and TRBJ1-4, with D unclear. Sample: whole blood, taken in connection with sensitization to the hapten diphenylcyclopropenone (DPC). The receptor was isolated from a woman in her twenties or thirties with alopecia areata. Some clones in this sample may be carry-over from other donors' samples. DNA for the CDR3: TGCGCCAGCAGCTTTGGCCCTAATGAAAAACTGTTTTTT. This sequence encodes CASSFGPNEKLFF.